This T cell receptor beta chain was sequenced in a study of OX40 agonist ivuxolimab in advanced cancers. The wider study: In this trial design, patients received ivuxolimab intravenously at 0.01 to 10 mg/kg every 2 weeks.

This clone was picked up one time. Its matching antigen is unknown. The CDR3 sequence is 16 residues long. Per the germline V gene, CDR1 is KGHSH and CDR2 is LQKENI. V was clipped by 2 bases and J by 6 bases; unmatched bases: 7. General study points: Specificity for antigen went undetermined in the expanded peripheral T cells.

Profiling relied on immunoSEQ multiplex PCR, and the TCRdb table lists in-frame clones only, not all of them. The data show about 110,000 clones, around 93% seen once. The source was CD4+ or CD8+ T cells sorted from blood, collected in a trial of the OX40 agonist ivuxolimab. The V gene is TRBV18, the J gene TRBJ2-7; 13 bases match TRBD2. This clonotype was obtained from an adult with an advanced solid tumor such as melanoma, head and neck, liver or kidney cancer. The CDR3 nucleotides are TGTGCCAGCTCACCAATATGGACTAGCGGGAGTTTCGAGCAGTACTTC. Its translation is CASSPIWTSGSFEQYF.